This is a list of T cell receptor beta chains from one sample in a study of blood T cells in healthy people across ages. Via MiXCR, TCRdb re-called the 5' RACE reads, giving one row per CDR3 protein. The sample lists about 1.6 million distinct CDR3 sequences, almost 35% seen once, with 10% to 12% in the top ten. Source material: blood. The receptors were gathered from a young woman in good health. CDR3s include the opening cysteine and the closing phenylalanine or tryptophan. The D gene is left open where the match is weak. Part of the rows lack a size; the others show once, few, many or a class for expanded clones.

V: TRBV5-6
D: TRBD2
size: NA
J: TRBJ2-1
DNA: TGTGCCAGCAGCTTTAATTGGCTAGCGGGGGGGCCTCAGGGCAATGAGCAGTTCTTC
CDR3: CASSFNWLAGGPQGNEQFF

V: TRBV20-1
D: NA
size: few
J: TRBJ2-5
DNA: TGCAGTGCTACCCGACGGGACCGAGAGACCCAGTACTTC
CDR3: CSATRRDRETQYF

V: TRBV9
D: NA
size: many
J: TRBJ1-2
DNA: TGTGCCAGCAGCGACTCATCACACAACTTAGTGGGGGGGAACGGCTACACCTTC
CDR3: CASSDSSHNLVGGNGYTF

V: TRBV4-1
D: TRBD2
size: few
J: TRBJ2-1
DNA: TGCGCCAGCAGCCAAGAAGCAGCGGGGGGGAATTTATACAATGAGCAGTTCTTC
CDR3: CASSQEAAGGNLYNEQFF

V: TRBV27
D: NA
size: NA
J: TRBJ2-7
DNA: TGTGCCAGCAGCCACCGACAGAGCTCCTACGAGCAGTACTTC
CDR3: CASSHRQSSYEQYF

V: TRBV4-1
D: NA
size: NA
J: TRBJ1-1
DNA: TGCGCCAGCAGCCCACCCGACGGGTACACTGAAGCTTTCTTT
CDR3: CASSPPDGYTEAFF

V: TRBV20-1
D: TRBD2
size: NA
J: TRBJ2-1
DNA: TGCAGTGCTAACATAGCGGGGGCAACCTACAATGAGCAGTTCTTC
CDR3: CSANIAGATYNEQFF

V: TRBV20-1
D: NA
size: NA
J: TRBJ1-6
DNA: TGCAGTGCTCCCCACCAGGGACACCATAATTCACCCCTCCACTTT
CDR3: CSAPHQGHHNSPLHF

V: TRBV5-1
D: TRBD1
size: NA
J: TRBJ1-2
DNA: TGCGCCAGCAGCCGGGACAGGCAAAACTATGGCTACACCTTC
CDR3: CASSRDRQNYGYTF

V: TRBV20-1
D: TRBD1
size: once
J: TRBJ2-3
DNA: TGCAGTGCTAGAGGACAGGGGAATTATGGTTTGGGCACAGATACGCAGTATTTT
CDR3: CSARGQGNYGLGTDTQYF

V: TRBV12-3/TRBV12-4
D: NA
size: few
J: TRBJ1-3
DNA: TGTGCCAGCAGGCCACCCGGAAACACCATATATTTT
CDR3: CASRPPGNTIYF

V: TRBV28
D: NA
size: few
J: TRBJ2-4
DNA: TGTGCCAGCAGCGGGACACAGGGTAACATTCAGTACTTC
CDR3: CASSGTQGNIQYF

V: TRBV10-1
D: NA
size: NA
J: TRBJ2-3
DNA: TGCGCCAGCAGTGAGTCGATGTGGGGGAGGACCACAGATACGCAGTATTTT
CDR3: CASSESMWGRTTDTQYF

V: TRBV10-3
D: TRBD1
size: NA
J: TRBJ2-3
DNA: TGTGCCATCGGGGGAGACAGGGAAGGGGATACGCAGTATTTT
CDR3: CAIGGDREGDTQYF

V: TRBV20-1
D: TRBD2
size: NA
J: TRBJ2-1
DNA: TGCAGTGCTAGGACTAGCAGACGCTACAATGAGCAGTTCTTC
CDR3: CSARTSRRYNEQFF

V: TRBV7-2
D: TRBD2
size: NA
J: TRBJ2-1
DNA: TGTGCCAGCAGCTTACAAGCGGGAGAAGCAGGGCGGCAGTTCTTC
CDR3: CASSLQAGEAGRQFF

V: TRBV15
D: NA
size: NA
J: TRBJ2-1
DNA: TGTGCCACCAGCAGAGATCGGCAGATCAATGAGCAGTTCTTC
CDR3: CATSRDRQINEQFF

V: TRBV29-1
D: NA
size: few
J: TRBJ2-2
DNA: TGCAGCGTTGAGAGGTACACCGGGGAGCTGTTTTTT
CDR3: CSVERYTGELFF

V: TRBV3-1
D: TRBD1
size: NA
J: TRBJ1-5
DNA: TGTGCCAGCAGCCCCCGGGCAGGGGGCTATCAGCCCCAGCATTTT
CDR3: CASSPRAGGYQPQHF

V: TRBV21-1
D: NA
size: few
J: TRBJ2-7
DNA: TGTGCCAGCAGCGACGACAGGGGAGGCAACGAGCAGTACTTC
CDR3: CASSDDRGGNEQYF